These 13 T cell receptor beta chains originate from one sample sequenced in a study of OX40 agonist ivuxolimab in advanced cancers. Repertoires were generated with immunoSEQ multiplex PCR, while TCRdb's copy carries only in-frame clones and drops some. The sample has 50,000 to 60,000 clones, around 90% seen once. The sample was CD4+ or CD8+ T cells sorted from blood, taken in a trial of the OX40 agonist ivuxolimab. The source of these receptors is an adult with an advanced solid tumor such as melanoma, head and neck, liver or kidney cancer.

V is TRBV5-1 and J is TRBJ2-1; D gene ambiguous. The V and J ends lost 3 bases and 0 bases respectively, with 10 bases between them. Germline CDR1 is SGHRS and CDR2 is YFSETQ. The CDR3 totals 15 residues. The CDR3 protein is CASSSDWSSYNEQFF. The CDR3 DNA reads as TGCGCCAGCAGCTCAGACTGGAGCTCCTACAATGAGCAGTTCTTC. The full variable domain, completed using reference TRBV5-1 and TRBJ2-1, is KAGVTQTPRYLIKTRGQQVTLSCSPISGHRSVSWYQQTPGQGLQFLFEYFSETQRNKGNFPGRFSGRQFSNSRSEMNVSTLELGDSALYLCASSSDWSSYNEQFFGPGTRLTVL.

The J gene is TRBJ2-2, the V gene TRBV6-6; weak D call: TRBD2 (6 bases). The V end was cut by 4 bases, the J end by 6 bases, with 18 bases between. The germline V gene encodes CDR1 MNHNY and CDR2 SVGAGI (reference sequence). The CDR3 loop spans 16 amino acids. As DNA, the CDR3 is TGTGCCAGCAGTTTTCCCCGAGGAGGGTTGGCCGGGGAGCTGTTTTTT. Translation: CASSFPRGGLAGELFF.

The sample holds a few counts of this clone. The V and J genes are TRBV2 and TRBJ2-3; 10 bases align to TRBD1. V was clipped by 3 bases and J by 0 bases; unmatched bases: 3. This CDR3 is 16 amino acids long. CDR1 and CDR2 from the germline V gene are SNHLY and FYNNEI. The CDR3 here is CASSDRQGASTDTQYF. The CDR3 DNA is TGTGCCAGCAGTGATAGACAGGGGGCCAGCACAGATACGCAGTATTTT. The full variable domain, completed using reference TRBV2 and TRBJ2-3, is EPEVTQTPSHQVTQMGQEVILRCVPISNHLYFYWYRQILGQKVEFLVSFYNNEISEKSEIFDDQFSVERPDGSNFTLKIRSTKLEDSAMYFCASSDRQGASTDTQYFGPGTRLTVL.

The V and J genes are TRBV28 and TRBJ2-7; D is unclear. Trimming stripped 3 bases from V and 3 bases from J, with 6 bases between. The germline CDR1 and CDR2 sequences are MDHEN and SYDVKM. The CDR3 length is 12 residues. The CDR3 DNA sequence: TGTGCCAGCAGTTTTTCGGACTACGAGCAGTACTTC. Translation: CASSFSDYEQYF.

This sequence joins TRBV27 and TRBJ2-1; possibly TRBD1 for D (5 bases). The CDR3 contains 15 residues. Trimming took 3 bases from V and 3 from J, leaving 12 bases between them. CDR1 is MNHEY, CDR2 SMNVEV, per germline (reference sequence). CDR3 in amino acids: CASSLGLRGYNEQFF. In nucleotides, the CDR3 is TGTGCCAGCAGTTTGGGTCTAAGGGGCTACAATGAGCAGTTCTTC.

This clone was detected only once. This rearrangement joins TRBV15 to TRBJ2-7, with D possibly being TRBD1 or TRBD2 (5 bases each). CDR1 is LNHNV, CDR2 YYDKDF, per germline (reference sequence). CDR3 length equals 18 residues. Trimming stripped 0 bases from V and 0 bases from J, with 18 bases between. The chain's CDR3 is CATSRDPIRQSGSYEQYF. The CDR3 region has the DNA TGTGCCACCAGCAGAGACCCTATTCGACAGAGCGGCTCCTACGAGCAGTACTTC.

This sequence joins TRBV20-1 and TRBJ2-5; D remains ambiguous. Between the trimmed V and J ends, which lost 6 bases and 4 bases, there was a span of 9 bases. This CDR3 has 11 residues. The germline V gene has CDR1 DFQATT and CDR2 SNEGSKA (reference sequence). In DNA, the CDR3 is TGCAGTGCCCCTATCGGAGAGACCCAGTACTTC. Translating it yields CSAPIGETQYF.

The chain is built from TRBV27 and TRBJ2-7; D is unresolved. Germline lookup yields CDR1 MNHEY and CDR2 SMNVEV (reference sequence). V was pared by 2 bases and J by 0 bases, with 8 bases between. The CDR3 has 14 residues. This CDR3 is CASSLMSGSYEQYF. The CDR3 nucleotides are TGTGCCAGCAGTTTAATGAGTGGCTCCTACGAGCAGTACTTC.

With respect to this clone: At the DNA level, this CDR3 is encoded by other sequences in the same sample as well. The chain uses TRBV19 and TRBJ2-2; unclear D gene. The CDR3 totals 12 residues. Germline assignment: CDR1 LNHDA and CDR2 SQIVND (reference sequence). Trimming took off 3 bases at V and 4 bases at J, with 3 bases between the two ends. CDR3 coding DNA: TGTGCCAGTAGTATCGGCACCGGGGAGCTGTTTTTT. Translated: CASSIGTGELFF.

This clone was recorded a few times. The genes are TRBV5-8 and TRBJ2-1; D is unclear. V was pared by 3 bases and J by 3 bases, with 13 bases between. Germline lookup yields CDR1 SGHTS and CDR2 YDEGEE. The CDR3 contains 15 residues. For the CDR3, the DNA is TGTGCCAGCAGCTACGACGGTTTGGGCTACAATGAGCAGTTCTTC. Protein product: CASSYDGLGYNEQFF. The full variable domain, in which reference TRBV5-8 and TRBJ2-1 provide the parts outside the CDR3, is EAGVTQSPTHLIKTRGQQATLRCSPISGHTSVYWYQQALGLGLQFLLWYDEGEERNRGNFPPRFSGRQFPNYSSELNVNALELEDSALYLCASSYDGLGYNEQFFGPGTRLTVL.

V is TRBV7-9 and J is TRBJ2-7, with TRBD1 identical over 7 bases. Germline V lookup: CDR1 SEHNR, CDR2 FQNEAQ (reference sequence). The CDR3 loop spans 13 amino acids. After removal of 5 bases from V and 5 bases from J, the junction contained 6 bases not matched to a gene. DNA for the CDR3: TGTGCCAGCAGCAGACGGGACAGCCACGAGCAGTACTTC. Translation: CASSRRDSHEQYF.

The table lists this clone with a count of one. This chain uses TRBV27 with TRBJ2-2; D unresolved. Trimming cost V 3 bases and J 6 bases, with 11 bases left between them. There are 14 residues in the CDR3. CDR1 MNHEY and CDR2 SMNVEV come from the germline V gene (reference sequence). As DNA, the CDR3 is TGTGCCAGCAGTTTTCGCGTTAATTCCGGGGAGCTGTTTTTT. This sequence encodes CASSFRVNSGELFF.

This clone has a single count. The chain uses TRBV6-6 and TRBJ2-1, with D possibly matching TRBD1 (5 bases). V was cut by 6 bases and J by 4 bases, with 16 bases left in between. In germline, CDR1 is MNHNY, CDR2 SVGAGI (reference sequence). The CDR3 spans 15 residues. CDR3: CASRVGRTTYNEQFF. As DNA, the CDR3 is TGTGCCAGCAGAGTCGGACGGACAACTTACAATGAGCAGTTCTTC.